The rows below give T cell receptor beta chains drawn from one sample of a study of shared clonotypes between healthy human individuals. Method: immunoSEQ multiplex PCR; TCRdb's copy keeps in-frame clones and lacks some. The sample consists of around 1.5 million clones, around 98% of them appearing once. Sequencing used naive CD4+ T cells sorted from blood. These receptors were taken from a young man in good health. Each CDR3 is given with its conserved first and last residue. A D gene is named only where the DNA matches it firmly. Clone size is stated in some rows and not others, as once, few, many or a class when expanded.

V	J	size	D	DNA	CDR3
TRBV6-5	TRBJ1-1	-	-	TGTGCCAGCAGACGGACCCGGAGGACTGAAGCTTTCTTT	CASRRTRRTEAFF
TRBV29-1	TRBJ2-7	-	-	TGCAGCGTTGAGGGAGGCAGGGGATCTTACTACGAGCAGTACTTC	CSVEGGRGSYYEQYF
TRBV10-1	TRBJ2-7	-	TRBD2	TGCGCCAGCAGCAAATTCAGCGGGAGGACCTACGAGCAGTACTTC	CASSKFSGRTYEQYF
TRBV18	TRBJ2-2	-	-	TGTGCCTCCCAGGGGACGGACACCGGGGAGCTGTTTTTT	CASQGTDTGELFF
TRBV18	TRBJ2-1	-	TRBD2	TGTGCCAGCTCACCATGGGGGGGTGCGGATGAGCAGTTCTTC	CASSPWGGADEQFF
TRBV6-1	TRBJ2-3	-	-	TGTGCCAGCAGTGAAGCAGGGTACACAGATACGCAGTATTTT	CASSEAGYTDTQYF
TRBV15	TRBJ2-1	-	TRBD2	TGTGCCACCAGCAGAGATAAGAGGGTAGCGGGAGGGAATGAGCAGTTCTTC	CATSRDKRVAGGNEQFF
TRBV7-9	TRBJ2-3	-	-	TGTGCCAGCACCCAAACGGGTACCGTGAGCACAGATACGCAGTATTTT	CASTQTGTVSTDTQYF
TRBV5-1	TRBJ2-7	once	TRBD2	TGCGCCAGCAGCTTGGAGGGCGTAGCGGGCTACCAGTGGGCCTGG	CASSLEGVAGYQWAW
TRBV10-1	TRBJ2-7	-	TRBD2	TGCGCCAGCAGAAAGACTAGCGGGGACTACGAGCAGTACTTC	CASRKTSGDYEQYF
TRBV5-1	TRBJ2-7	-	-	TGCGCCAGCAGCTTGGGAGCAGGGGTCAACGAGCAGTACTTC	CASSLGAGVNEQYF
TRBV7-6	TRBJ1-3	-	-	TGTGCCAGCAGCTCCTCCCCGAAGGGAGACCCTGGAAACACCATATATTTT	CASSSSPKGDPGNTIYF
TRBV11-2	TRBJ2-2	-	-	TGTGCCAGCAGGGCAGACTCCGCCGGGGAGCTGTTTTTT	CASRADSAGELFF
TRBV29-1	TRBJ1-3	-	-	TGCAGCGTTGGGTGGGGGGCTGGAAACACCATATATTTT	CSVGWGAGNTIYF
TRBV6-6	TRBJ1-1	-	-	TGTGCCAGCATATCGACGGGGGCAGATACTGAAGCTTTCTTT	CASISTGADTEAFF